A single sample is the source of the 7 T cell receptor beta chains below, sequenced in a study of T cells in Graves' hyperthyroidism and ophthalmopathy (dated by TCRdb to about 2019). Library prep was done by multiplex PCR. TCRdb shows the sequencer as Illumina HiSeq 2000. TCR beta CDR3 regions were amplified from RNA transcripts. The TCR CDR3 was subjected to a first round of RT-PCR using the HTBI primer set and the Qiagen OneStep RT-PCR kit. Using fastp at Q25 and MiXCR, TCRdb reprocessed the public reads and kept productive beta chains. Under each unique CDR3 protein, matching rows form one entry showing the most common genes and DNA. In all, the sample holds fewer than 850,000 distinct CDR3 sequences, and 17% of those were seen once. About 14% of the sample is in the top ten clones. Sequenced material: blood. Every receptor here comes from a middle-aged man with Graves' hyperthyroidism.

V gene TRBV27 combines with J gene TRBJ2-3; TRBD2 might be the D (5 bases). The CDR3 is 13 amino acids. Between the trimmed V and J ends, which lost 7 bases and 6 bases, there was a span of 14 bases. Germline CDR1 is MNHEY and CDR2 is SMNVEV (reference sequence). CDR3 nucleotide sequence: TGTGCCAGCACCATAAGGGAGAGCGATACGCAGTATTTT. Residues: CASTIRESDTQYF.

This clonotype was counted ten times or more. The chain uses TRBV24-1 and TRBJ2-1, with D unresolved. In germline, CDR1 is KGHDR, CDR2 SFDVKD. V was pared by 9 bases and J by 2 bases, with 16 bases between. This CDR3 contains 15 residues. The CDR3 DNA reads TGTGCCACCTCCGGGCTAACTAAACCCTACAATGAGCAGTTCTTC. Protein sequence: CATSGLTKPYNEQFF.

This clonotype appeared many times. The chain couples TRBV27 to TRBJ2-2, with a weak D call TRBD2 (5 bases). V gave up 8 bases and J gave up 7 bases, with 17 bases separating them. Germline V CDR1 and CDR2: MNHEY, SMNVEV (reference sequence). This CDR3 comprises 14 residues. The CDR3 nucleotides are TGTGCCAGCGGAGCGCAACTAGTTGTCGGGGAGCTGTTTTTT. Translation gives CASGAQLVVGELFF.

This clonotype was detected ten times or more. The chain employs TRBV29-1 and TRBJ2-7, with 9 bases identical to TRBD1. Germline loops: CDR1 SQVTM, CDR2 ANQGSEA. The CDR3 length is 15 residues. The trim removed 2 bases at V and 2 bases at J, leaving 7 bases unmatched. CDR3 nucleotides: TGCAGCGTTGAACAAGACAGGGGGGTCCCCTACGAGCAGTACTTC. As protein: CSVEQDRGVPYEQYF.

This chain links TRBV4-1 with TRBJ2-3, with 10 bases matching TRBD2. The germline gives CDR1 MGHRA, CDR2 YSYEKL. With 4 bases clipped from V and 1 base from J, the junction kept 5 bases outside the gene matches. This CDR3 comprises 16 residues. Here the CDR3 reads CASSRTGLAGTDTQYF. Written as DNA, the CDR3 is TGCGCCAGCAGCCGGACTGGACTAGCGGGCACAGATACGCAGTATTTT.

This clonotype was seen a few times. One end of the junction does not line up with germline, which may come from a read error. The gene calls are TRBV10-3 and TRBJ2-7; 8 bases fit TRBD2. The CDR3 covers 15 residues. Germline V gene sequence: CDR1 ENHRY, CDR2 SYGVKD. The CDR3 loop is CATSDLAGSANEQYF. CDR3 nucleotides: TGTGCCACCAGTGATTTAGCGGGAAGCGCCAACGAGCAGTACTTC.

On this clonotype: Since a much larger clone is just one base distant, this may be a read error. V gene TRBV20-1 combines with J gene TRBJ2-1; the D is unclear. This CDR3 is 14 amino acids long. CDR1 is DFQATT, CDR2 SNEGSKA, per germline (reference sequence). As DNA, the CDR3 is TGCAGTGCCATTAGAGGTAGCTCCCACAATGAGCAGTTCTTC. Amino acid sequence: CSAIRGSSHNEQFF.